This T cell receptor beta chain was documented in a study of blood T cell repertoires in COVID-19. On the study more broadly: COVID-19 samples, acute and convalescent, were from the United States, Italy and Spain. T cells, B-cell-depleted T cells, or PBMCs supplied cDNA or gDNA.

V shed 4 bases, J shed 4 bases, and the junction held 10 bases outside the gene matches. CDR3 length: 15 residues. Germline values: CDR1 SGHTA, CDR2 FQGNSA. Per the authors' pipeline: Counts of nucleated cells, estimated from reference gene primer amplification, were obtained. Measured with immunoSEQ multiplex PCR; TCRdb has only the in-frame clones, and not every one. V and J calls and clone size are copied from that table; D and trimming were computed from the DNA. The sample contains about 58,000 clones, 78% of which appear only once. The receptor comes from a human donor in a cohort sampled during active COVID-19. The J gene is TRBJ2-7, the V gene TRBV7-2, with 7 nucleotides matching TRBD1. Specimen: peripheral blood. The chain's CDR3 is CASSSLGQPEYEQYF. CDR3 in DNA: TGTGCCAGCAGCTCCCTGGGACAGCCTGAATACGAGCAGTACTTC.